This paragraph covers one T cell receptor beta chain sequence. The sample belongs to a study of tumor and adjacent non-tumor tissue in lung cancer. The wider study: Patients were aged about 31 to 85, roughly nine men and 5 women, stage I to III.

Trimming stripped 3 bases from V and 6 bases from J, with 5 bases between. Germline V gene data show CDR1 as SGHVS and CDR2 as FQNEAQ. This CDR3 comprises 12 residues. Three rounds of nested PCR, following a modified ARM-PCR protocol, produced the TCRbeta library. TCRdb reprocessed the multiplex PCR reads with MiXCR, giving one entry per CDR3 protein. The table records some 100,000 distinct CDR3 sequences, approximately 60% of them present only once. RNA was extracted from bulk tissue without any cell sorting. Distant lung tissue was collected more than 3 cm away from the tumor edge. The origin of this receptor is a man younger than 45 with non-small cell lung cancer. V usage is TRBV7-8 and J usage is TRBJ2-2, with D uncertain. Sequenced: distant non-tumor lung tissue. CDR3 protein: CASSFSPGELFF. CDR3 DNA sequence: TGTGCCAGCAGCTTTTCCCCCGGGGAGCTGTTTTTT.